The 3 T cell receptor beta chains below were found in one sample sequenced in a study of CD8+CD57+ T cells in acquired aplastic anemia. Only patients with CD8+CD57+ cell expansion on flow cytometry were chosen for sequencing. The use of genomic DNA as template underpinned the TCR beta VDJ and CDR3 profiling. TCRdb processed the reads anew with MiXCR; each CDR3 protein has one entry. The sample has around 200,000 distinct CDR3 sequences; nearly 50% are singletons. Material: sorted CD4+, CD8+, or CD8+CD57+ T cells (not recorded which) from PBMCs. All receptors come from a human donor with aplastic anemia.

In this sample, this clonotype turned up many times. The J gene is TRBJ1-1, the V gene TRBV14; tentatively, D is TRBD1 (6 bases). Germline values: CDR1 SGHDN, CDR2 FVKESK. V gave up 5 bases and J gave up 4 bases, with 14 bases separating them. The CDR3 is 14 amino acids. In DNA, the CDR3 is TGTGCCAGCAGCTTAAGGGCAGGGGTCACTGAAGCTTTCTTT. It codes for CASSLRAGVTEAFF. The whole variable domain, remainder taken from reference TRBV14 and TRBJ1-1, is EAGVTQFPSHSVIEKGQTVTLRCDPISGHDNLYWYRRVMGKEIKFLLHFVKESKQDESGMPNNRFLAERTGGTYSTLKVQPAELEDSGVYFCASSLRAGVTEAFFGQGTRLTVV.

The V and J genes are TRBV29-1 and TRBJ1-2, with D uncertain. The germline V gene has CDR1 SQVTM and CDR2 ANQGSEA. This CDR3 spans 11 amino acids. Deletions cut 6 bases from V and 5 bases from J, with 10 bases between. For the CDR3, the DNA is TGCAGCGTCGACACGAGGTATGGCTACACCTTC. Its translation: CSVDTRYGYTF.

The V and J genes are TRBV5-8 and TRBJ1-1; D is unresolved. Germline assignment: CDR1 SGHTS and CDR2 YDEGEE. CDR3 length equals 12 residues. V dropped 10 bases and J dropped 4 bases, with 14 bases sitting between them. The CDR3 loop reads CAVGGESTEAFF. In DNA, the CDR3 is TGTGCCGTCGGTGGGGAGAGCACTGAAGCTTTCTTT.